The next 30 T cell receptor beta chains were all read from a single sample in a study of T cell responses to AZD1222 COVID-19 vaccine. Some clones are missing from TCRdb's copy, which holds only in-frame ones; the method was immunoSEQ multiplex PCR. The sample consists of 150,000 to 200,000 clones, just over 90% of them appearing once. Specimen: peripheral blood, collected 28 days after the second AZD1222 dose. These receptors came from an adult who received the AZD1222 COVID-19 vaccine.

The chain employs TRBV5-1 and TRBJ1-1; 8 bases fit TRBD1. The trim removed 4 bases at V and 2 bases at J, leaving 1 base unmatched. The germline gives CDR1 SGHRS, CDR2 YFSETQ. The CDR3 extends over 13 amino acids. This CDR3 is CASSDRGNTEAFF. In DNA, the CDR3 is TGCGCCAGCAGCGACAGGGGTAACACTGAAGCTTTCTTT.

The chain employs TRBV3-1 (or the pseudogene TRBV3-2) and TRBJ2-1; 10 positions agree with TRBD2. This CDR3 contains 15 residues. Germline V lookup: CDR1 LGHDT, CDR2 YNNKEL (reference sequence). J was trimmed by 6 bases and V by 0 bases; bases with no gene match: 2. CDR3 DNA sequence: TGTGCCAGCAGCCAAGAGGCTAGCGGGAGCAATGAGCAGTTCTTC. As protein: CASSQEASGSNEQFF.

The chain recombines TRBV30 with TRBJ2-7, with D tentatively TRBD1 (6 bases). Germline CDR1 reads GTSNPN; CDR2 reads SVGIG (reference sequence). The CDR3 totals 13 residues. V shed 3 bases and J shed 0 bases, with 9 bases lying between them. In DNA, the CDR3 is TGTGCCTGGAGAACAGGGTTCTCCTACGAGCAGTACTTC. It yields the protein CAWRTGFSYEQYF. Variable domain in full (rest from reference TRBV30 and TRBJ2-7): SQTIHQWPATLVQPVGSPLSLECTVEGTSNPNLYWYRQAAGRGLQLLFYSVGIGQISSEVPQNLSASRPQDRQFILSSKKLLLSDSGFYLCAWRTGFSYEQYFGPGTRLTVT.

This chain connects TRBV27 to TRBJ2-7; perhaps TRBD2 as D (6 bases). V gave up 6 bases and J gave up 2 bases, with 14 bases separating them. Germline CDR1 MNHEY, CDR2 SMNVEV (reference sequence). This CDR3 has 14 amino acids. The CDR3: CASRRDLGAYEQYF. CDR3 in DNA: TGTGCCAGCAGGCGGGACTTGGGGGCCTACGAGCAGTACTTC.

This chain joins TRBV11-3 and TRBJ2-2; unclear D gene. The germline V gene encodes CDR1 SGHNT and CDR2 YENEEA. This CDR3 has 12 amino acids. The germline V and J ends were trimmed by 4 bases and 7 bases, with 7 bases remaining between them. The CDR3 sequence: CASSSKGGELFF. The CDR3 DNA reads as TGTGCCAGCAGCTCCAAGGGCGGGGAGCTGTTTTTT.

The V gene is TRBV30, the J gene TRBJ1-6; TRBD1 aligns across 8 bases. Germline trimming cut 3 bases from V and 7 bases from J; bases unmatched to any gene: 8. Looked up from germline, CDR1 is GTSNPN and CDR2 is SVGIG (reference sequence). CDR3 length: 15 amino acids. CDR3 DNA: TGTGCCTGGAGGACCGGACAGGGAGGAAATTCACCCCTCCACTTT. This translates into CAWRTGQGGNSPLHF.

CDR3 nucleotides: TGTGCCAGCACCGGGGACAGGGACTACGAGCAGTACTTC. This encodes CASTGDRDYEQYF. J is TRBJ2-7 and V is TRBV2; 9 positions match TRBD1. This CDR3 is 13 amino acids long. V trimming: 7 bases; J trimming: 3 bases; junction bases outside the gene matches: 4. The V gene's germline CDR1 is SNHLY and CDR2 FYNNEI. The full variable domain, its missing parts supplied by reference TRBV2 and TRBJ2-7, is EPEVTQTPSHQVTQMGQEVILRCVPISNHLYFYWYRQILGQKVEFLVSFYNNEISEKSEIFDDQFSVERPDGSNFTLKIRSTKLEDSAMYFCASTGDRDYEQYFGPGTRLTVT.

J is TRBJ2-1 and V is TRBV27; 13 nucleotides agree with TRBD2. V was pared by 0 bases and J by 6 bases, with 17 bases of the junction left unmatched. CDR3 length: 21 residues. Germline V CDR1 and CDR2: MNHEY, SMNVEV (reference sequence). DNA of the CDR3: TGTGCCAGCAGTTTATCGAGGGAACCGGGACTAGCGGGATGGGGGGGCAATGAGCAGTTCTTC. This translates into CASSLSREPGLAGWGGNEQFF.

This sequence joins TRBV4-2 and TRBJ1-4, with a possible D match to TRBD1 (5 bases). This CDR3 is 14 amino acids long. V shed 4 bases and J shed 1 base, with 7 bases lying between them. Germline-derived CDR1 and CDR2 are LGHNA and YNFKEQ. CDR3 sequence: CASSPGVTNEKLFF. In DNA, the CDR3 is TGTGCCAGCAGCCCGGGGGTAACTAATGAAAAACTGTTTTTT.

J is TRBJ2-3 and V is TRBV10-1, with D possibly TRBD1 on 5 matching bases. CDR3 length: 14 amino acids. Germline V gene sequence: CDR1 WNHNN, CDR2 SYGVQD (reference sequence). The germline V and J ends were trimmed by 2 bases and 4 bases, with 10 bases remaining between them. Here the CDR3 DNA reads TGCGCCAGCAGTGAGAGGGGATTGGCAGATACGCAGTATTTT. Amino acids: CASSERGLADTQYF.

This clone was observed once. The J gene is TRBJ1-4, the V gene TRBV28, with 8 bases aligning to TRBD1. With 2 bases clipped from V and 4 bases from J, the junction kept 3 bases outside the gene matches. This CDR3 has 15 residues. The germline V gene has CDR1 MDHEN and CDR2 SYDVKM. CDR3 loop: CASSLPGQVNEKLFF. The CDR3 nucleotides are TGTGCCAGCAGTTTACCGGGACAGGTTAATGAAAAACTGTTTTTT.

The J gene is TRBJ2-5, the V gene TRBV27; 8 nucleotides agree with TRBD2. The CDR3 is made up of 15 amino acids. V shed 4 bases, J shed 5 bases, and the junction held 9 bases outside the gene matches. Germline values: CDR1 MNHEY, CDR2 SMNVEV (reference sequence). The CDR3 sequence is CASSSTRLARETQYF. The CDR3 DNA follows: TGTGCCAGCAGTTCTACCCGACTAGCGCGGGAGACCCAGTACTTC.

The chain uses TRBV7-9 and TRBJ1-6; D not resolved. Germline V gives CDR1 SEHNR, CDR2 FQNEAQ (reference sequence). Trimming cost V 0 bases and J 7 bases, with 10 bases left between them. The CDR3 consists of 15 residues. The CDR3 nucleotides read TGTGCCAGCAGCTTAGCGCTGACGGAGAATTCACCCCTCCACTTT. It is translated as CASSLALTENSPLHF. The whole variable domain, remainder taken from reference TRBV7-9 and TRBJ1-6, is DTGVSQNPRHKITKRGQNVTFRCDPISEHNRLYWYRQTLGQGPEFLTYFQNEAQLEKSRLLSDRFSAERPKGSFSTLEIQRTEQGDSAMYLCASSLALTENSPLHFGNGTRLTVT.

This chain uses TRBV19 with TRBJ2-5; D might be TRBD1 or TRBD2, each matching 5 bases. The V and J ends lost 8 bases and 5 bases respectively, with 12 bases between them. The CDR3 sequence is 12 residues long. CDR1 and CDR2 from the germline V gene are LNHDA and SQIVND (reference sequence). The CDR3: CASGTLRETQYF. CDR3 coding DNA: TGTGCCAGTGGGACCCTCAGGGAGACCCAGTACTTC.

This chain uses TRBV4-1 with TRBJ2-3, with D possibly called TRBD1 or TRBD2 (6 bases each). Trimming removed 0 bases at V and 2 bases at J, with 15 bases between. Germline CDR1 MGHRA, CDR2 YSYEKL. This CDR3 spans 17 amino acids. CDR3 sequence (DNA): TGCGCCAGCAGCCAAGATCTGGTACAGGGACTCACAGATACGCAGTATTTT. The encoded protein is CASSQDLVQGLTDTQYF.

The chain combines TRBV7-3 with TRBJ2-3, with D perhaps being TRBD1 or TRBD2 (5 bases each). Trimming stripped 5 bases from V and 4 bases from J, with 13 bases between. This CDR3 has 14 residues. Germline CDR1 and CDR2: SGHTA and FQGTGA. The CDR3 region has the DNA TGTGCCAGCAGCGCGACCGGGACGGCAGATACGCAGTATTTT. Protein product: CASSATGTADTQYF.

The chain has TRBV6-6 and TRBJ2-7; TRBD1 aligns across 8 bases. CDR3 length: 12 residues. Losses at the gene ends were 5 bases for V and 3 bases for J; bases not matched to a gene: 0. Germline loops: CDR1 MNHNY, CDR2 SVGAGI (reference sequence). CDR3: CASSGQGYEQYF. The CDR3 DNA follows: TGTGCCAGCAGTGGACAGGGCTACGAGCAGTACTTC.

This clone was observed a single time. The chain combines TRBV28 with TRBJ1-2, with 7 bases lining up with TRBD1. In germline, CDR1 is MDHEN, CDR2 SYDVKM. V trimming: 2 bases; J trimming: 4 bases; junction bases outside the gene matches: 7. This CDR3 spans 15 amino acids. In DNA, the CDR3 is TGTGCCAGCAGTTTAGCGGAGGACAGGATCTATGGCTACACCTTC. Its protein product is CASSLAEDRIYGYTF.

J is TRBJ1-2 and V is TRBV12-5; 8 bases agree with TRBD1. Germline CDR1 and CDR2: LGHNT and FRNRAP. V lost 4 bases and J lost 14; bases outside the gene matches: 9. This CDR3 is built from 12 residues. This CDR3 reads CASGSGQGSLTF. CDR3 coding DNA: TGTGCTAGTGGTTCTGGACAGGGATCGCTAACCTTC.

The chain recombines TRBV5-6 with TRBJ1-1; no clear D gene. V lost 3 bases, J lost 4 bases, and 13 bases lay in between. Per the germline V gene, CDR1 is SGHDT and CDR2 is YYEEEE. CDR3 length: 14 residues. This chain's CDR3 is CASSSVFRTTEAFF. The CDR3 DNA reads TGTGCCAGCAGCTCGGTGTTTCGGACCACTGAAGCTTTCTTT.

This clone was detected only a few times. This chain uses TRBV19 with TRBJ1-2, with D possibly matching TRBD1 (5 bases). Germline CDR1 LNHDA, CDR2 SQIVND (reference sequence). V was shortened by 7 bases and J by 7 bases, with 10 bases between the two germline ends. The CDR3 runs to 11 residues. CDR3 DNA sequence: TGTGCCAGTACTCATGGGGGTGGCTACACCTTC. Translating gives CASTHGGGYTF.

This chain uses TRBV6-6 with TRBJ1-3; D remains unclear. Trimming cost V 0 bases and J 4 bases, with 10 bases left between them. Germline values: CDR1 MNHNY, CDR2 SVGAGI (reference sequence). The CDR3 sequence is 15 residues long. The CDR3 spells CASSYSDKIGNTIYF. CDR3 coding DNA: TGTGCCAGCAGTTACTCTGACAAAATAGGAAACACCATATATTTT.

The J gene is TRBJ2-5, the V gene TRBV2, with unresolved D. The CDR3 covers 12 residues. Trimming left V 4 bases short and J 12 bases short, with 15 bases between. Germline loops: CDR1 SNHLY, CDR2 FYNNEI. The CDR3 region has the DNA TGTGCCAGCAGTGGGGGTCCACCGCAGGAGTACTTC. Translated: CASSGGPPQEYF.

This clone was seen once. The chain recombines TRBV7-2 with TRBJ2-1, with D perhaps TRBD2 (7 bases). CDR1 is SGHTA, CDR2 FQGNSA, per germline. V was clipped by 5 bases and J by 0 bases, with 14 bases between them. The CDR3 is 16 residues long. Written as DNA, the CDR3 is TGTGCCAGCAGCCTGGGCGGGGGCTTCTCCTACAATGAGCAGTTCTTC. Its protein is CASSLGGGFSYNEQFF.

About this clone: Within the sample, other DNA sequences also encode this same CDR3. The J gene is TRBJ1-1, the V gene TRBV7-9; the match to TRBD1 covers 10 bases. Looked up from germline, CDR1 is SEHNR and CDR2 is FQNEAQ (reference sequence). V lost 4 bases to trimming and J lost 0 bases; unmatched junction nucleotides: 2. This CDR3 has 15 amino acids. The DNA of the CDR3 is TGTGCCAGCAGCTCGGGACAGGGGATGAACACTGAAGCTTTCTTT. Protein sequence: CASSSGQGMNTEAFF. Based on the CDR3 plus reference TRBV7-9 and TRBJ1-1, the full variable domain is DTGVSQNPRHKITKRGQNVTFRCDPISEHNRLYWYRQTLGQGPEFLTYFQNEAQLEKSRLLSDRFSAERPKGSFSTLEIQRTEQGDSAMYLCASSSGQGMNTEAFFGQGTRLTVV.

The chain couples TRBV12-1 to TRBJ1-2; TRBD1 was called by the table and not checked on the DNA. TRBV12-1 is a pseudogene locus. CDR3 length: 16 residues. The DNA for the CDR3 is TGTGCCAGCAGCGTGGGACAGTGGATACCCTCCGGACGCTACACCTTC. Encoded protein: CASSVGQWIPSGRYTF.

For the CDR3, the DNA is TGTGCCTCGAACGACCGGGGGTCCTTGCAAGAGACCCAGTACTTC. This translates into CASNDRGSLQETQYF. This chain uses TRBV19 with TRBJ2-5; weak D call: TRBD2 (6 bases). The length of the CDR3 is 15 residues. The V end lost 11 bases, the J end lost 2 bases, and 21 bases lay between the germline ends. Germline V lookup: CDR1 LNHDA, CDR2 SQIVND (reference sequence).

The chain joins TRBV12-2 to TRBJ1-4; the table gives TRBD1 as D, unverified against the DNA. TRBV12-2 is noted as a pseudogene. The CDR3 totals 16 residues. The CDR3 is CASRLVGSDSREKLFF. The CDR3, as DNA: TGTGCAAGTCGCTTGGTGGGTAGTGACAGTAGGGAAAAACTGTTTTTT.

The V and J genes are TRBV7-9 and TRBJ2-1, with D unresolved. The CDR3 contains 11 residues. With 5 bases removed from V and 9 bases from J, the gap between germline ends came to 8 bases. The germline CDR1 and CDR2 sequences are SEHNR and FQNEAQ (reference sequence). This CDR3 reads CASSPSREQFF. DNA of the CDR3: TGTGCCAGCAGCCCCAGTCGTGAGCAGTTCTTC.

The chain employs TRBV2 and TRBJ1-1; D not resolved. The germline V and J ends were trimmed by 8 bases and 2 bases, with 12 bases remaining between them. Germline CDR1 is SNHLY and CDR2 is FYNNEI. This CDR3 is built from 13 residues. CDR3 loop: CASSQETNTEAFF. CDR3 DNA sequence: TGTGCCAGCTCTCAGGAGACAAACACTGAAGCTTTCTTT.